A selection of T cell receptor beta chains follows, all from one sample in a study of CD8 T cells in ankylosing spondylitis. TCRdb reprocessed the 5' RACE reads with MiXCR, giving one entry per CDR3 protein. The table records 25,000 to 30,000 distinct CDR3 sequences, over 7% of them present only once. The sample consisted of blood. Receptor source: a male donor with ankylosing spondylitis or in good health (not recorded which). Each CDR3 is given with its conserved first and last residue. Each record gives: V gene, J gene, clone size, D gene, CDR3 protein, CDR3 DNA. A D gene is named only where the DNA matches it firmly. The size of a clone is reported for some rows only, either as once, few or many, or as a class for expanded clones.

>TRBV5-1|TRBJ2-3|NA|TRBD2
CASSRLAGATDTQYF
TGCGCCAGCAGTAGGCTAGCGGGAGCCACAGATACGCAGTATTTT
>TRBV16|TRBJ2-1|few|NA
CASSQYQREQFF
TGTGCCAGCAGCCAATATCAGCGCGAGCAGTTCTTC
>TRBV27|TRBJ2-3|few|TRBD1
CASSPDLTGVDTQYF
TGTGCCAGCTCCCCAGATCTTACAGGGGTCGATACGCAGTATTTT
>TRBV5-6|TRBJ2-1|NA|NA
CASSLGGPSYNEQFF
TGTGCCAGCAGCTTGGGAGGGCCCTCCTACAATGAGCAGTTCTTC
>TRBV9|TRBJ2-7|few|NA
CASSPRRGGHEQYF
TGTGCCAGCAGCCCAAGGAGGGGGGGCCACGAGCAGTACTTC
>TRBV20-1|TRBJ1-6|NA|NA
CSAEGTPNSPLHF
TGCAGTGCTGAGGGGACTCCTAATTCACCCCTCCACTTT
>TRBV7-9|TRBJ2-1|many|TRBD2
CASSPIAGAIF
TGTGCCAGCAGTCCCATAGCGGGAGCAATCTTC
>TRBV4-3|TRBJ2-3|few|NA
CASSRNYLSTDTQYF
TGCGCCAGCAGTAGGAACTATCTGAGCACAGATACGCAGTATTTT
>TRBV7-9|TRBJ2-2|few|TRBD1
CASSLATGANTGELFF
TGTGCCAGCAGCTTAGCAACAGGGGCGAACACCGGGGAGCTGTTTTTT
>TRBV20-1|TRBJ2-2|NA|NA
CSARAFQTGELFF
TGCAGTGCTAGGGCCTTCCAGACCGGGGAGCTGTTTTTT
>TRBV20-1|TRBJ1-4|few|NA
CSASVREKLFF
TGCAGTGCTAGCGTCCGTGAAAAACTGTTTTTT
>TRBV28|TRBJ1-2|many|NA
CASSPGVGYTF
TGTGCCAGCAGCCCCGGAGTCGGCTACACCTTC
>TRBV20-1|TRBJ1-1|NA|NA
CSAYRTSGTEAFF
TGCAGTGCTTACAGGACCTCCGGGACTGAAGCTTTCTTT